The 22 T cell receptor beta chains below come from one sample, sequenced in a study of shared clonotypes between healthy human individuals (dated by TCRdb to about 2020). Receptors were amplified or captured by the immunoSEQ multiplex PCR assay. TCRdb limited this immuneACCESS table to in-frame rearrangements with V and J called. A share of clones is missing; checked studies link under half to unresolved V genes, and the rest is unexplained. Across this sample there are under 2,000,000 clones, with approximately 94% seen only once. The ten largest make up 1% to 1.5% of the sample. CD8 naive samples were obtained by positive selection for CCR7 among CD45RO-negative cells, yielding a CD45RA+CCR7+ population from which TemRA cells were excluded. The sample consisted of naive CD8+ T cells sorted from blood. According to the study, the label for this sample's cell subset or site signals: CD45RA+CCR7+. These receptors were obtained from a man between 18 and 35 years old in good health.

This clone was seen once. The J gene is TRBJ1-1, the V gene TRBV15; the D is unclear. Germline values: CDR1 LNHNV, CDR2 YYDKDF (reference sequence). CDR3 length equals 14 residues. Trimming took off 5 bases at V and 0 bases at J, with 10 bases between the two ends. The DNA of the CDR3 is TGTGCCACCAGCGGGAGTCCCCTGAACACTGAAGCTTTCTTT. Its protein product is CATSGSPLNTEAFF.

The genes are TRBV29-1 and TRBJ1-4; 8 nucleotides align to TRBD1. Losses at the gene ends were 3 bases for V and 8 bases for J; bases not matched to a gene: 5. The CDR3 extends over 13 amino acids. Germline assignment: CDR1 SQVTM and CDR2 ANQGSEA. Here the CDR3 reads CSVEVAGGEKLFF. The CDR3 bases are TGCAGCGTTGAGGTGGCAGGGGGCGAAAAACTGTTTTTT.

The genes are TRBV7-9 and TRBJ1-3; a weak D match, TRBD1 (6 bases). The CDR3 loop spans 16 amino acids. V lost 5 bases and J lost 0, with 14 bases in between. The germline V gene has CDR1 SEHNR and CDR2 FQNEAQ (reference sequence). CDR3 coding DNA: TGTGCCAGCAGCCCCCCGGGGGGCTACTCTGGAAACACCATATATTTT. Encoded protein: CASSPPGGYSGNTIYF.

A word on this clone: Other DNA sequences in this sample translate to the same CDR3. The chain uses TRBV13 and TRBJ2-7, with no clear D. Germline V lookup: CDR1 PRHDT, CDR2 FYEKMQ (reference sequence). The CDR3 covers 12 residues. V was trimmed by 2 bases and J by 2 bases, leaving 4 bases between them. Written as DNA, the CDR3 is TGTGCCAGCAGCTTACGCCCCTACGAGCAGTACTTC. Translated, it gives CASSLRPYEQYF.

The chain combines TRBV7-6 with TRBJ2-5, with D possibly matching TRBD2 (6 bases). The V end was cut by 5 bases, the J end by 5 bases, with 18 bases between. Per the germline V gene, CDR1 is SGHVS and CDR2 is FNYEAQ. The CDR3 consists of 15 residues. CDR3 sequence (DNA): TGTGCCAGCAGCGTTAGCGGACCCCCGGGGGAGACCCAGTACTTC. Translation: CASSVSGPPGETQYF.

The chain joins TRBV14 to TRBJ2-7; D is uncertain. The CDR3 contains 14 residues. The germline V and J ends were trimmed by 0 bases and 2 bases, with 8 bases remaining between them. The V gene's germline CDR1 is SGHDN and CDR2 FVKESK. This chain's CDR3 is CASSQEPRPYEQYF. CDR3 DNA: TGTGCCAGCAGCCAAGAGCCCCGACCCTACGAGCAGTACTTC.

CDR3 amino acids: CASSHRSSGGGSSYEQYF. Written as DNA, the CDR3 is TGCGCCAGCAGCCACCGATCTTCGGGGGGTGGGAGCTCCTACGAGCAGTACTTC. V gene TRBV4-1 combines with J gene TRBJ2-7; 7 bases agree with TRBD2. Unmatched junction bases numbered 14, after V lost 3 bases and J lost 0 bases. The CDR3 is 18 amino acids. Germline loops: CDR1 MGHRA, CDR2 YSYEKL.

This chain links TRBV25-1 with TRBJ2-7; D remains ambiguous. Germline V gene lookup returns CDR1 MGHDK and CDR2 SYGVNS. V lost 2 bases to trimming and J lost 2 bases, with 13 bases between them. The CDR3 runs to 15 residues. The CDR3 spells CASSEQDHYTYEQYF. CDR3 nucleotides: TGTGCCAGCAGTGAACAGGACCATTACACCTACGAGCAGTACTTC.

The V call is TRBV9, the J call TRBJ2-1; maybe TRBD2 (7 bases). Per the germline V gene, CDR1 is SGDLS and CDR2 is YYNGEE. The V and J ends lost 4 bases and 5 bases respectively, with 16 bases between them. The CDR3 sequence is 15 residues long. The CDR3 loop is CASSPGASGNNEQFF. The CDR3 DNA is TGTGCCAGCAGCCCGGGGGCTAGCGGTAACAATGAGCAGTTCTTC.

The genes are TRBV27 and TRBJ1-4; D remains unclear. Between the trimmed V and J ends, which lost 3 bases and 1 base, there was a span of 12 bases. The CDR3 is 16 amino acids. Germline-derived CDR1 and CDR2 are MNHEY and SMNVEV (reference sequence). As DNA, the CDR3 is TGTGCCAGCAGTTTGAAAAGGGAGGGAACTAATGAAAAACTGTTTTTT. Translating it yields CASSLKREGTNEKLFF.

The rearrangement uses TRBV5-4 and TRBJ2-7, with a weak D call TRBD1 (5 bases). Germline V CDR1 and CDR2: SGHNT, YYREEE (reference sequence). Trimming took 4 bases from V and 2 from J, leaving 10 bases between them. The CDR3 totals 13 residues. As DNA, the CDR3 is TGTGCCAGCAGCGACAGTACCGCCTACGAGCAGTACTTC. This gives the protein CASSDSTAYEQYF.

The genes are TRBV6-1 and TRBJ1-2, with D unresolved. The CDR3 spans 15 residues. Per the germline V gene, CDR1 is MNHNS and CDR2 is SASEGT. The V end lost 3 bases, the J end lost 8 bases, and 19 bases lay between the germline ends. CDR3 nucleotide sequence: TGTGCCAGCAGTGAGTCCAGGCTTGGGCTAAAGGGCTACACCTTC. It specifies CASSESRLGLKGYTF.

J is TRBJ2-2 and V is TRBV12-5; a possible D gene is TRBD2 (5 bases). Trimming cost V 1 base and J 5 bases, with 5 bases left between them. The CDR3 consists of 13 residues. The germline V gene encodes CDR1 LGHNT and CDR2 FRNRAP. CDR3: CASGLGGTGELFF. CDR3 in DNA: TGTGCTAGTGGTTTGGGAGGGACCGGGGAGCTGTTTTTT.

This chain joins TRBV7-6 and TRBJ2-7; TRBD2 aligns across 10 bases. J was trimmed by 2 bases and V by 2 bases; bases with no gene match: 3. The CDR3 extends over 15 amino acids. Germline V gene lookup returns CDR1 SGHVS and CDR2 FNYEAQ. CDR3 DNA sequence: TGTGCCAGCAGCTTACTAGCGGGAGAGCCCTACGAGCAGTACTTC. This codes for CASSLLAGEPYEQYF.

On this clone itself: In the same sample, other DNA sequences code for this CDR3. The chain couples TRBV5-1 to TRBJ2-7; possibly TRBD2 for D (6 bases). Germline V gene sequence: CDR1 SGHRS, CDR2 YFSETQ. The V and J ends lost 0 bases and 2 bases respectively, with 12 bases between them. This CDR3 is built from 15 residues. This CDR3 is CASSLDGGAAYEQYF. In nucleotides, the CDR3 is TGCGCCAGCAGCTTGGACGGAGGGGCAGCCTACGAGCAGTACTTC. Full variable domain (rest looked up from reference TRBV5-1 and TRBJ2-7): KAGVTQTPRYLIKTRGQQVTLSCSPISGHRSVSWYQQTPGQGLQFLFEYFSETQRNKGNFPGRFSGRQFSNSRSEMNVSTLELGDSALYLCASSLDGGAAYEQYFGPGTRLTVT.

The J gene is TRBJ2-7, the V gene TRBV27; D is perhaps TRBD1 or TRBD2 (5 bases each). The V end was cut by 6 bases, the J end by 2 bases, with 17 bases between. The CDR3 runs to 15 residues. Germline loops: CDR1 MNHEY, CDR2 SMNVEV (reference sequence). CDR3 in amino acids: CASSPYRDGPYEQYF. CDR3 nucleotides: TGTGCCAGCAGCCCCTACCGGGACGGCCCCTACGAGCAGTACTTC.

This chain links TRBV7-2 with TRBJ2-7; D not resolved. The germline CDR1 and CDR2 sequences are SGHTA and FQGNSA. This CDR3 spans 13 amino acids. Between the trimmed V and J ends, which lost 3 bases and 0 bases, there was a span of 6 bases. The CDR3 sequence: CASSFWNSYEQYF. The DNA of the CDR3 is TGTGCCAGCAGCTTTTGGAACTCCTACGAGCAGTACTTC.

This clone appeared a single time. The sample carries other DNA sequences with the same CDR3. V gene TRBV30 combines with J gene TRBJ1-1; 7 nucleotides line up with TRBD1. The length of the CDR3 is 12 residues. V lost 2 bases to trimming and J lost 4 bases; unmatched junction nucleotides: 1. The germline V gene has CDR1 GTSNPN and CDR2 SVGIG (reference sequence). The DNA for the CDR3 is TGTGCCTGGAGTTCAGGGGGCACTGAAGCTTTCTTT. Translation: CAWSSGGTEAFF.

The rearrangement uses TRBV7-9 and TRBJ2-2, with TRBD2 identical over 8 bases. This CDR3 region has 15 residues. Per the germline V gene, CDR1 is SEHNR and CDR2 is FQNEAQ (reference sequence). After removal of 5 bases from V and 6 bases from J, the junction contained 8 bases not matched to a gene. The CDR3: CASSEPREAPGELFF. CDR3 nucleotide sequence: TGTGCCAGCAGCGAACCGCGGGAGGCCCCCGGGGAGCTGTTTTTT.

The chain recombines TRBV29-1 with TRBJ2-1, with D uncertain. The CDR3 is made up of 10 amino acids. Per germline, CDR1 SQVTM and CDR2 ANQGSEA. V lost 8 bases and J 9 bases, leaving 11 bases between the germline ends. The DNA of the CDR3 is TGCAGCCATCAAGATCGTGAGCAGTTCTTC. This codes for CSHQDREQFF.

The genes are TRBV10-3 and TRBJ2-2; TRBD2 aligns across 10 bases. This CDR3 has 17 amino acids. V lost 2 bases to trimming and J lost 1 base; unmatched junction nucleotides: 4. In germline, CDR1 is ENHRY, CDR2 SYGVKD. CDR3 loop: CAISEPWTSGNTGELFF. CDR3 in DNA: TGTGCCATCAGTGAGCCATGGACTAGCGGGAACACCGGGGAGCTGTTTTTT.

The rearrangement joins TRBV13 to TRBJ2-7; D possibly uses TRBD1 or TRBD2 (5 bases each). This CDR3 has 15 residues. Trimming took 5 bases from V and 4 from J, leaving 18 bases between them. The germline V gene has CDR1 PRHDT and CDR2 FYEKMQ (reference sequence). For the CDR3, the DNA is TGTGCCAGCAGCGGAACCGGGACGACCCCATACGAGCAGTACTTC. This translates into CASSGTGTTPYEQYF.